This T cell receptor beta chain was observed in a study of Ad26.COV2.S vaccination and SARS-CoV-2 variants. The sample's treatment: roughly 18 received Ad26.COV2.S at low or high dose, single or two shots; roughly five received placebo; per-sample allocation not given. Vaccine and placebo recipients were sampled on day 63 after the first injection. As for this clone: Its antigen is not known.

Germline V CDR1 and CDR2: WSHSY, SAAADI. Losses at the gene ends were 3 bases for V and 5 bases for J; bases not matched to a gene: 3. The CDR3 sequence is 14 residues long. Generated by immunoSEQ multiplex PCR, the TCRdb table keeps only in-frame clones and is missing some. The table includes about 280,000 clones, approximately 87% detected once. Study-level findings and limits: Substantial breadth was reportedly displayed by spike-specific CD8+ and CD4+ T cell responses after vaccination.

The chain joins TRBV10-2 to TRBJ2-7, with 11 bases lining up with TRBD2. The sequenced sample was peripheral blood, obtained in a trial of Ad26.COV2.S vaccine versus placebo. This receptor was identified in a person aged 18-65 years who received the Ad26.COV2.S COVID-19 vaccine or a placebo. The CDR3 bases are TGCGCCAGCAGTGATAGCGGGGGGGCCGACGAGCAGTACTTC. It codes for CASSDSGGADEQYF.